These T cell receptor beta chains were read from a single sample in a study of T cell responses to AZD1222 COVID-19 vaccine. Repertoires were generated with immunoSEQ multiplex PCR, while TCRdb's copy carries only in-frame clones and drops some. The table shows approximately 130,000 clones, with roughly 90% occurring only once. Sequenced material: peripheral blood, taken 28 days after the second AZD1222 dose. These receptors all stem from an adult who received the AZD1222 COVID-19 vaccine. Both conserved end residues are part of each CDR3. A D gene is named only where the DNA matches it firmly. Only some rows state a clone size, as once, few, many or a class for expanded clones.

j_gene: TRBJ2-7
abundance: once
v_gene: TRBV28
d_gene: NA
CDR3aa: CASSSLSTVSYEQYF
CDR3nt: TGTGCCAGCAGTTCTCTAAGTACGGTCTCCTACGAGCAGTACTTC

j_gene: TRBJ2-1
abundance: NA
v_gene: TRBV7-8
d_gene: TRBD2
CDR3aa: CASSLRPGGSYNEQFF
CDR3nt: TGTGCCAGCAGCTTAAGGCCGGGAGGGTCCTACAATGAGCAGTTCTTC

j_gene: TRBJ1-2
abundance: NA
v_gene: TRBV7-9
d_gene: NA
CDR3aa: CASSLGPQVANYGYTF
CDR3nt: TGTGCCAGCAGCTTAGGTCCCCAGGTAGCTAACTATGGCTACACCTTC

j_gene: TRBJ2-1
abundance: NA
v_gene: TRBV7-9
d_gene: NA
CDR3aa: CASSLVRPAYNEQFF
CDR3nt: TGTGCCAGCAGCTTAGTCAGGCCCGCCTACAATGAGCAGTTCTTC

j_gene: TRBJ1-2
abundance: NA
v_gene: TRBV6-5
d_gene: NA
CDR3aa: CASSSSGLPNYGYTF
CDR3nt: TGTGCCAGCAGTTCCTCGGGACTTCCTAACTATGGCTACACCTTC

j_gene: TRBJ2-7
abundance: NA
v_gene: TRBV7-9
d_gene: NA
CDR3aa: CASSSPGGGGLMAYEQYF
CDR3nt: TGTGCCAGCAGCTCACCAGGAGGGGGGGGACTTATGGCCTACGAGCAGTACTTC

j_gene: TRBJ1-5
abundance: NA
v_gene: TRBV6-1
d_gene: NA
CDR3aa: CASSERALSNQPQHF
CDR3nt: TGTGCCAGCAGTGAAAGGGCGTTATCCAATCAGCCCCAGCATTTT

j_gene: TRBJ1-5
abundance: NA
v_gene: TRBV2
d_gene: NA
CDR3aa: CASSEGGRGQPQHF
CDR3nt: TGTGCCAGCAGTGAAGGGGGAAGGGGCCAGCCCCAGCATTTT

j_gene: TRBJ1-2
abundance: NA
v_gene: TRBV5-1
d_gene: TRBD1
CDR3aa: CASSLFAGGIYGYTF
CDR3nt: TGCGCCAGCAGCTTGTTTGCAGGGGGCATCTATGGCTACACCTTC

j_gene: TRBJ1-2
abundance: once
v_gene: TRBV7-9
d_gene: NA
CDR3aa: CASSSRQSYGYTF
CDR3nt: TGTGCCAGCAGCTCCCGACAGAGTTATGGCTACACCTTC

j_gene: TRBJ2-2
abundance: NA
v_gene: TRBV13
d_gene: TRBD1
CDR3aa: CASSNRGRGELFF
CDR3nt: TGTGCCAGCAGCAACAGGGGGAGGGGGGAGCTGTTTTTT

j_gene: TRBJ2-1
abundance: NA
v_gene: TRBV30
d_gene: NA
CDR3aa: CASVSQSYNEQFF
CDR3nt: TGTGCCTCTGTAAGCCAGAGTTACAATGAGCAGTTCTTC

j_gene: TRBJ1-5
abundance: NA
v_gene: TRBV9
d_gene: NA
CDR3aa: CASSVEGSQPQHF
CDR3nt: TGTGCCAGCAGCGTAGAGGGGAGTCAGCCCCAGCATTTT

j_gene: TRBJ1-6
abundance: NA
v_gene: TRBV6-1
d_gene: NA
CDR3aa: CASSEARGNSPLHF
CDR3nt: TGTGCCAGCAGTGAAGCCAGGGGAAATTCACCCCTCCACTTT

j_gene: TRBJ1-2
abundance: NA
v_gene: TRBV10-2
d_gene: NA
CDR3aa: CASSEKGAGYGYTF
CDR3nt: TGCGCCAGCAGTGAGAAAGGGGCGGGGTATGGCTACACCTTC

j_gene: TRBJ1-2
abundance: NA
v_gene: TRBV19
d_gene: TRBD1
CDR3aa: CASSQRQGLGYGYTF
CDR3nt: TGTGCCAGTAGCCAAAGACAGGGGCTGGGCTATGGCTACACCTTC

j_gene: TRBJ2-7
abundance: NA
v_gene: TRBV6-5
d_gene: NA
CDR3aa: CASSYRGPQEQYF
CDR3nt: TGTGCCAGCAGTTACAGGGGACCGCAGGAGCAGTACTTC

j_gene: TRBJ2-1
abundance: NA
v_gene: TRBV5-1
d_gene: TRBD2
CDR3aa: CASSPGTSANLEQFF
CDR3nt: TGCGCCAGCAGCCCTGGGACTAGCGCGAATTTGGAGCAGTTCTTC

j_gene: TRBJ2-7
abundance: NA
v_gene: TRBV10-3
d_gene: TRBD2
CDR3aa: CAISARTSGYEQYF
CDR3nt: TGTGCCATCAGTGCCAGGACTAGCGGCTACGAGCAGTACTTC

j_gene: TRBJ1-5
abundance: few
v_gene: TRBV2
d_gene: NA
CDR3aa: CASARDSNQPQHF
CDR3nt: TGTGCCTCAGCCCGGGATAGCAATCAGCCCCAGCATTTT

j_gene: TRBJ1-1
abundance: NA
v_gene: TRBV4-3
d_gene: NA
CDR3aa: CASSQSRQGTDTEAFF
CDR3nt: TGCGCCAGCAGCCAATCTAGGCAGGGTACGGACACTGAAGCTTTCTTT

j_gene: TRBJ1-3
abundance: NA
v_gene: TRBV2
d_gene: NA
CDR3aa: CASSESIAGNTIYF
CDR3nt: TGTGCCAGCAGTGAGAGTATTGCAGGAAACACCATATATTTT

j_gene: TRBJ1-3
abundance: NA
v_gene: TRBV6-5
d_gene: NA
CDR3aa: CASRQGSSGNTIYF
CDR3nt: TGTGCCAGCAGGCAGGGGAGCTCTGGAAACACCATATATTTT

j_gene: TRBJ2-7
abundance: once
v_gene: TRBV5-1
d_gene: NA
CDR3aa: CASSLAAENEQYF
CDR3nt: TGCGCCAGCAGCTTGGCGGCGGAAAACGAGCAGTACTTC

j_gene: TRBJ2-3
abundance: NA
v_gene: TRBV5-1
d_gene: TRBD2
CDR3aa: CASSLVAGETDTQYF
CDR3nt: TGCGCCAGCAGCTTGGTAGCGGGGGAGACAGATACGCAGTATTTT

j_gene: TRBJ2-2
abundance: many
v_gene: TRBV3-1/TRBV3-2
d_gene: TRBD2
CDR3aa: CASSQGIAGAGELFF
CDR3nt: TGTGCCAGCAGCCAAGGAATAGCGGGAGCCGGGGAGCTGTTTTTT

j_gene: TRBJ2-3
abundance: NA
v_gene: TRBV29-1
d_gene: NA
CDR3aa: CSVGTDTQYF
CDR3nt: TGCAGCGTTGGAACGGATACGCAGTATTTT

j_gene: TRBJ1-3
abundance: NA
v_gene: TRBV6-5
d_gene: NA
CDR3aa: CASSYSKWGNTIYF
CDR3nt: TGTGCCAGCAGTTACTCCAAGTGGGGGAACACCATATATTTT

j_gene: TRBJ1-4
abundance: NA
v_gene: TRBV3-1/TRBV3-2
d_gene: TRBD1
CDR3aa: CASSPRNRGNEKLFF
CDR3nt: TGTGCCAGCAGCCCAAGGAACAGGGGGAATGAAAAACTGTTTTTT

j_gene: TRBJ1-2
abundance: few
v_gene: TRBV5-1
d_gene: NA
CDR3aa: CASSLGGISNYGYTF
CDR3nt: TGCGCCAGCAGCTTGGGAGGGATCTCTAACTATGGCTACACCTTC

j_gene: TRBJ2-3
abundance: few
v_gene: TRBV4-1
d_gene: NA
CDR3aa: CASSPTPGTQRDTQYF
CDR3nt: TGCGCCAGCAGCCCTACTCCCGGGACACAAAGGGATACGCAGTATTTT

j_gene: TRBJ1-4
abundance: once
v_gene: TRBV28
d_gene: TRBD1
CDR3aa: CASRQGDEKLFF
CDR3nt: TGTGCCAGCCGACAGGGAGATGAAAAACTGTTTTTT